Presented here are 3 T cell receptor beta chains from one specimen sequenced in a study of Ad26.COV2.S vaccination and SARS-CoV-2 variants. Treatment denoted: 15 to 20 received Ad26.COV2.S at low or high dose, single or two shots; about 5 received placebo; per-sample allocation not given. Repertoires come from day 63 after the first vaccine or placebo injection. Assay: immunoSEQ multiplex PCR; the TCRdb copy retains only in-frame clones and omits some. The top ten clones hold 2.1% of a sample with more than 300,000 clones, around 85% of them seen once. The specimen was peripheral blood, collected in a trial of Ad26.COV2.S vaccine versus placebo. Source of these receptors: a person between 18 and 65 years old who received the Ad26.COV2.S COVID-19 vaccine or a placebo.

The chain employs TRBV6-5 and TRBJ1-2, with D uncertain. The germline V and J ends were trimmed by 5 bases and 2 bases, with 9 bases remaining between them. The length of the CDR3 is 13 residues. CDR1 is MNHEY, CDR2 SVGAGI, per germline. The DNA for the CDR3 is TGTGCCAGCAGTCCGTTAAAGAACTATGGCTACACCTTC. Translating it yields CASSPLKNYGYTF.

The V gene is TRBV28, the J gene TRBJ2-1; TRBD2 aligns across 7 bases. Germline CDR1 is MDHEN and CDR2 is SYDVKM. The CDR3 extends over 14 amino acids. Unmatched junction bases numbered 3, after V lost 6 bases and J lost 1 base. The CDR3 sequence: CASRASGSYNEQFF. In DNA, the CDR3 is TGTGCCAGCAGGGCTAGCGGTTCCTACAATGAGCAGTTCTTC.

The genes are TRBV7-9 and TRBJ1-2; D ambiguous. Between the trimmed V and J ends, which lost 1 base and 3 bases, there was a span of 3 bases. The CDR3 totals 12 residues. From germline, CDR1 is SEHNR and CDR2 FQNEAQ (reference sequence). CDR3 region: CASSLVDYGYTF. The CDR3, as DNA: TGTGCCAGCAGCTTAGTGGACTATGGCTACACCTTC. Full variable domain (missing parts from reference TRBV7-9 and TRBJ1-2): DTGVSQNPRHKITKRGQNVTFRCDPISEHNRLYWYRQTLGQGPEFLTYFQNEAQLEKSRLLSDRFSAERPKGSFSTLEIQRTEQGDSAMYLCASSLVDYGYTFGSGTRLTVV.